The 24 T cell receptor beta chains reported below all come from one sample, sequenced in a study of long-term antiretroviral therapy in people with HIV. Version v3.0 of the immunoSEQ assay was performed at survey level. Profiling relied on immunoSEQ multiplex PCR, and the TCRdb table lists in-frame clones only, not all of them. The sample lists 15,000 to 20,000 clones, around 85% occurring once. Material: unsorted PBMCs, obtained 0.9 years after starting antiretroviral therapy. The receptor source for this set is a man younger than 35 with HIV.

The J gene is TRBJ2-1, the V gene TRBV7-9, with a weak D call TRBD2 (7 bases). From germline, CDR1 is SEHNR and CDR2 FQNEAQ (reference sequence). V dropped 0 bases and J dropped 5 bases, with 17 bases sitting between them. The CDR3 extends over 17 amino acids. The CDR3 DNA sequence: TGTGCCAGCAGCTTAGCGGGGGGGCCGGAGGCGAACAATGAGCAGTTCTTC. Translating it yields CASSLAGGPEANNEQFF.

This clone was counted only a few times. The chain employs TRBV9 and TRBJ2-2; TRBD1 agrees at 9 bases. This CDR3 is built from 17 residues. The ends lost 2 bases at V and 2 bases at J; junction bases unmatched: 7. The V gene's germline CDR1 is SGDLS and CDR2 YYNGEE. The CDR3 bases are TGTGCCAGCAGCGTCCGGAGGGACAGGGTTAACACCGGGGAGCTGTTTTTT. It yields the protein CASSVRRDRVNTGELFF.

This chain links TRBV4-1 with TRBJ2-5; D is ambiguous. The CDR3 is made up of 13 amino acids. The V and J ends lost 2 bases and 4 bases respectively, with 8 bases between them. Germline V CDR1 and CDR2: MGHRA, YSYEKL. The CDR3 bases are TGCGCCAGCAGCCAACGGGCCGGAGAGACCCAGTACTTC. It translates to CASSQRAGETQYF.

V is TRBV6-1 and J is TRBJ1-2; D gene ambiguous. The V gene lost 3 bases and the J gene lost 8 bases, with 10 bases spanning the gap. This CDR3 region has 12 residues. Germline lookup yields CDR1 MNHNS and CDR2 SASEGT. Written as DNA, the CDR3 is TGTGCCAGCAGTGATGGTGGGGAGGGCTACACCTTC. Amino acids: CASSDGGEGYTF.

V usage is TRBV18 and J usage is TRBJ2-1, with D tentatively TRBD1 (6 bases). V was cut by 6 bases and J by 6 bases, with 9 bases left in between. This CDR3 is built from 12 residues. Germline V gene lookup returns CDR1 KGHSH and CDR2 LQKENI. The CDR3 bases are TGTGCCAGCTCGATCAGGGGCAATGAGCAGTTCTTC. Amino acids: CASSIRGNEQFF. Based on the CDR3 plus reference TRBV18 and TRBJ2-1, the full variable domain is NAGVMQNPRHLVRRRGQEARLRCSPMKGHSHVYWYRQLPEEGLKFMVYLQKENIIDESGMPKERFSAEFPKEGPSILRIQQVVRGDSAAYFCASSIRGNEQFFGPGTRLTVL.

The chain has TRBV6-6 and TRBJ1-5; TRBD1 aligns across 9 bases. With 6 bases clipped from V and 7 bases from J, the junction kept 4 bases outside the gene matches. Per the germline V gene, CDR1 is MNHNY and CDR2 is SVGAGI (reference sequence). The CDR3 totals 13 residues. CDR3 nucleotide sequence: TGTGCCAGCAGAGGACAGGGGAGGCAGCCCCAGCATTTT. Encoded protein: CASRGQGRQPQHF.

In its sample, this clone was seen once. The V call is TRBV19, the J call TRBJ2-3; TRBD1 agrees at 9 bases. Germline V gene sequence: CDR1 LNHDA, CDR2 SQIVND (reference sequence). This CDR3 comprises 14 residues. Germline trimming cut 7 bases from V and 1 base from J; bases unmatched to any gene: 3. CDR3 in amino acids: CASIRTGGTDTQYF. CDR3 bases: TGTGCCAGTATTCGGACAGGGGGCACAGATACGCAGTATTTT.

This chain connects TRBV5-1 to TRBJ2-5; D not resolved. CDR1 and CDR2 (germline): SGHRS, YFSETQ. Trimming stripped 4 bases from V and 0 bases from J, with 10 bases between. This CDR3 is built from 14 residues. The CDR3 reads CASSTPGYQETQYF. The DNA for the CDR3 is TGCGCCAGCAGCACCCCGGGCTACCAAGAGACCCAGTACTTC.

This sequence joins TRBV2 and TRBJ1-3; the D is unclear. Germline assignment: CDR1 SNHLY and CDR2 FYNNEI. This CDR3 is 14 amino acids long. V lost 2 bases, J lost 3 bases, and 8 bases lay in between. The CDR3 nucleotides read TGTGCCAGCAGTGAAATGACCTTTGGAAACACCATATATTTT. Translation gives CASSEMTFGNTIYF.

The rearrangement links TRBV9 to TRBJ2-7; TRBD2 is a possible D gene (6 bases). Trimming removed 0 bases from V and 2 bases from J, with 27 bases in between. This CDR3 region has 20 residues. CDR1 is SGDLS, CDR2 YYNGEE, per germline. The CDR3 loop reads CASSVAPGPSARDSTYEQYF. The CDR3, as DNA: TGTGCCAGCAGCGTAGCACCAGGACCCAGTGCACGGGACTCTACCTACGAGCAGTACTTC.

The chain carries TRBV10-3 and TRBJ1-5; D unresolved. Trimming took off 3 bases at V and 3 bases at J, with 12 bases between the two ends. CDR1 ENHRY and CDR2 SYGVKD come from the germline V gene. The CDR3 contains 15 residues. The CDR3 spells CAISESPNLNQPQHF. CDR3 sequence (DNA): TGTGCCATCAGTGAATCACCGAATCTCAATCAGCCCCAGCATTTT.

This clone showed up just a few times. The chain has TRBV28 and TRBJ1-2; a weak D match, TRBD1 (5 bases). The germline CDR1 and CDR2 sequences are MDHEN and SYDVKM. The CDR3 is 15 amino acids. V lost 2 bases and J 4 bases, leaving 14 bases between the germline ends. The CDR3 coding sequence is TGTGCCAGCAGTTTAGTCCTAGGGGCCTTCTATGGCTACACCTTC. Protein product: CASSLVLGAFYGYTF.

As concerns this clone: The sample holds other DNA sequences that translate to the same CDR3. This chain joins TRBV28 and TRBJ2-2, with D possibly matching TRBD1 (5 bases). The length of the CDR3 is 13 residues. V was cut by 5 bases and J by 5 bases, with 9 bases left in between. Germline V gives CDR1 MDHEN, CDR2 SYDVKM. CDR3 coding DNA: TGTGCCAGCAGTCCTAGGGGAACCGGGGAGCTGTTTTTT. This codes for CASSPRGTGELFF.

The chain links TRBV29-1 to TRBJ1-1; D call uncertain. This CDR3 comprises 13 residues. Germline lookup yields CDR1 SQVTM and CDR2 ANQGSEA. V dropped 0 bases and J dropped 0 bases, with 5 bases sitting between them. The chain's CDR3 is CSVEDQLNTEAFF. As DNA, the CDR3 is TGCAGCGTTGAAGACCAGTTGAACACTGAAGCTTTCTTT.

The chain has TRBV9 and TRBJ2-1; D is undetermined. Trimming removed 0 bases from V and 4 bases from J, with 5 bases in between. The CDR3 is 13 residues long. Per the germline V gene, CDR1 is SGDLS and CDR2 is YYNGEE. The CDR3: CASSVALYNEQFF. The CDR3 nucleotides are TGTGCCAGCAGCGTAGCCTTATACAATGAGCAGTTCTTC.

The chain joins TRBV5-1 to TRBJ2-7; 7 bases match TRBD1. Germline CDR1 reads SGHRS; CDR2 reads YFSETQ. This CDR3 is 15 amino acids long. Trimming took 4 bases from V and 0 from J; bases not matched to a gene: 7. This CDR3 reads CASSPLQGRSYEQYF. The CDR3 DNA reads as TGCGCCAGCAGCCCCCTACAGGGGCGCTCCTACGAGCAGTACTTC.

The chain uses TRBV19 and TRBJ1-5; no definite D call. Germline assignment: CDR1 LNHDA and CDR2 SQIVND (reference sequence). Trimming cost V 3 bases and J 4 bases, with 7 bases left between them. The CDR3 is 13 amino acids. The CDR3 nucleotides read TGTGCCAGTAGTATTACAGTAAATCAGCCCCAGCATTTT. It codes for CASSITVNQPQHF.

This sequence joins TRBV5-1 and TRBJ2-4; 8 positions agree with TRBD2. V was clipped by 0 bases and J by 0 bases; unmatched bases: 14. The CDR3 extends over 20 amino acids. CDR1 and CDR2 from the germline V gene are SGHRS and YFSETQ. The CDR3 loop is CASSLAGSGGNLLAKNIQYF. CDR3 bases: TGCGCCAGCAGCTTGGCCGGGAGCGGGGGAAACCTTCTAGCCAAAAACATTCAGTACTTC.

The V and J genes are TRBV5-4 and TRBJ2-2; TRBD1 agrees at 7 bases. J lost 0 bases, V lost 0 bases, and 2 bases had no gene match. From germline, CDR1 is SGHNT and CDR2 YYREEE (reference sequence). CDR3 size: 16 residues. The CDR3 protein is CASSLDGTANTGELFF. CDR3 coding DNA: TGTGCCAGCAGCTTGGACGGGACAGCGAACACCGGGGAGCTGTTTTTT.

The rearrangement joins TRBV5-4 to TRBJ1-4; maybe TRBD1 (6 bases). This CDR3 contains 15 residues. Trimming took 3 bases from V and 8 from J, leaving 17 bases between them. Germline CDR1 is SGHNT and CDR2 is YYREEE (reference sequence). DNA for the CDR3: TGTGCCAGCAGCTCACGGGCCGCACAGGGAGAAAAACTGTTTTTT. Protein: CASSSRAAQGEKLFF.

This chain's CDR3 is CASSSPYRLEQFF. In DNA form, the CDR3 reads TGTGCCAGCAGTTCCCCATACCGCTTGGAGCAGTTCTTC. The chain links TRBV28 to TRBJ2-1, with D unclear. This CDR3 has 13 residues. Trimming stripped 4 bases from V and 10 bases from J, with 14 bases between. CDR1 MDHEN and CDR2 SYDVKM come from the germline V gene.

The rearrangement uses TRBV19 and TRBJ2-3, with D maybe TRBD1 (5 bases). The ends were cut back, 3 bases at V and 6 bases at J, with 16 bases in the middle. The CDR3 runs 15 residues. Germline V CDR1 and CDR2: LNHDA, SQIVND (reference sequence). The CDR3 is CASSIKGLERDTQYF. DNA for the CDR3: TGTGCCAGTAGTATTAAGGGGTTAGAAAGGGATACGCAGTATTTT.

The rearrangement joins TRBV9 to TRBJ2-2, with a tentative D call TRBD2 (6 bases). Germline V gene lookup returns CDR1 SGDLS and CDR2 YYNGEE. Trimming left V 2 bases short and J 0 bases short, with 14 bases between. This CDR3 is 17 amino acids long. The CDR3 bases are TGTGCCAGCAGCGTGAGAAGGGACTCCGCGAACACCGGGGAGCTGTTTTTT. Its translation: CASSVRRDSANTGELFF.

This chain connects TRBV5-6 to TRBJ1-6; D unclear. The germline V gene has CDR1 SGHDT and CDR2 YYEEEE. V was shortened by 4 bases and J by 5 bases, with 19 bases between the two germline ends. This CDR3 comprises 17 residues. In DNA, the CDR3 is TGTGCCAGCAGCCTCCCGCCGCTGTGGGGAGATAATTCACCCCTCCACTTT. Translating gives CASSLPPLWGDNSPLHF.